This T cell receptor (beta chain) was recorded in a study of blood T cell repertoires in COVID-19. Study as a whole: Acute-phase and convalescent COVID-19 samples originated in the United States, Italy and Spain. From T cells, B-cell-depleted T cells, or PBMCs came the material, which was cDNA or gDNA.

Original processing methods: Nucleated cell counts were estimated from reference gene primer amplification. The assay was immunoSEQ multiplex PCR, and TCRdb's table has in-frame clones only and misses some. From that table come the V and J calls and clone size; the DNA was used to work out D and trimming. In the table there are 30,000 to 40,000 clones, 91% of which are singletons. V lost 3 bases and J lost 8, with 16 bases in between. CDR3 length equals 15 residues. Germline V gives CDR1 SGHAT, CDR2 FQNNGV. The sequence derives from a man aged 45 to 65 with active COVID-19. Sequences were obtained from peripheral blood. The chain uses TRBV11-2 and TRBJ2-2, with a tentative D call TRBD2 (6 bases). The CDR3: CASSFFTGSGGELFF. CDR3 nucleotides: TGTGCCAGCAGCTTTTTTACGGGCAGCGGGGGGGAGCTGTTTTTT.